This is a list of T cell receptor beta chains from one sample in a study of cytomegalovirus exposure and HLA in healthy donors. Generated by immunoSEQ multiplex PCR, the TCRdb table keeps only in-frame clones and is missing some. The table lists approximately 110,000 clones, around 62% of them singletons. Sequencing was done on a sample of PBMCs. Every receptor here comes from a man aged 25-45 years in good health and CMV-seropositive. The CDR3 runs from the conserved cysteine through the conserved F or W. A D gene is named only where the DNA matches it firmly. Some rows have no size entry. The others give once, few or many, or a class for an expanded clone.

cdr3_nt: TGCAGCGTTGAGGTGGACAGGGGGTACGAGCAGTACTTC; cdr3_aa: CSVEVDRGYEQYF; j_call: TRBJ2-7; clone_size: few; d_call: TRBD1; v_call: TRBV29-1
cdr3_nt: TGTGCCAGTAGTATAGGCGCGGGCGAGACCCAGTACTTC; cdr3_aa: CASSIGAGETQYF; j_call: TRBJ2-5; clone_size: NA; d_call: NA; v_call: TRBV19
cdr3_nt: TGCGCCAGCAGCCAAGTTGGACAGGGTATCACCATATATTTT; cdr3_aa: CASSQVGQGITIYF; j_call: TRBJ1-3; clone_size: few; d_call: TRBD1; v_call: TRBV4-1
cdr3_nt: TGTGCCAGCAGTTTCAGTCCCTATGGCTACACCTTC; cdr3_aa: CASSFSPYGYTF; j_call: TRBJ1-2; clone_size: NA; d_call: NA; v_call: TRBV2
cdr3_nt: TGTGCCAGCAGCTGGTGGGGGGGAGGCTACGAGCAGTACTTC; cdr3_aa: CASSWWGGGYEQYF; j_call: TRBJ2-7; clone_size: NA; d_call: TRBD2; v_call: TRBV5-4
cdr3_nt: TGTGCCAGCACTGGGGGAGGGATATACAATGAGCAGTTCTTC; cdr3_aa: CASTGGGIYNEQFF; j_call: TRBJ2-1; clone_size: NA; d_call: TRBD2; v_call: TRBV6-5
cdr3_nt: TGCGCCAGCAGCCGGGCAGTGGAGGTGAACACTGAAGCTTTCTTT; cdr3_aa: CASSRAVEVNTEAFF; j_call: TRBJ1-1; clone_size: NA; d_call: NA; v_call: TRBV5-1
cdr3_nt: TGCGCCAGCAGTCTATCGGACAGGCTCGATACGCAGTATTTT; cdr3_aa: CASSLSDRLDTQYF; j_call: TRBJ2-3; clone_size: NA; d_call: TRBD1; v_call: TRBV4-1
cdr3_nt: TGCGCCAGCAGCGACGAGGGGGAGGAGACCCAGTACTTC; cdr3_aa: CASSDEGEETQYF; j_call: TRBJ2-5; clone_size: few; d_call: NA; v_call: TRBV5-1
cdr3_nt: TGCAGCGTTGGCGGGGGCAATCAGCCCCAGCATTTT; cdr3_aa: CSVGGGNQPQHF; j_call: TRBJ1-5; clone_size: NA; d_call: NA; v_call: TRBV29-1
cdr3_nt: TGTGCCATCAGTGAGGTCGAGGGGGACCAGCCCCAGCATTTT; cdr3_aa: CAISEVEGDQPQHF; j_call: TRBJ1-5; clone_size: few; d_call: NA; v_call: TRBV10-3
cdr3_nt: TGTGCCAGGAAAGGCAGGGTGAACGAGCAGTACTTC; cdr3_aa: CARKGRVNEQYF; j_call: TRBJ2-7; clone_size: NA; d_call: NA; v_call: TRBV19
cdr3_nt: TGTGCCAGATTCAGGGCAAATGAGCAGTTCTTC; cdr3_aa: CARFRANEQFF; j_call: TRBJ2-1; clone_size: NA; d_call: NA; v_call: TRBV7-5
cdr3_nt: TGTGCCAGCAGCTCCGGGGGGGCGGGCTCAGATACGCAGTATTTT; cdr3_aa: CASSSGGAGSDTQYF; j_call: TRBJ2-3; clone_size: once; d_call: TRBD2; v_call: TRBV11-3
cdr3_nt: TGTGCCAGCAGTCGGAACAGGGGGGGGTCCAATCAGCCCCAGCATTTT; cdr3_aa: CASSRNRGGSNQPQHF; j_call: TRBJ1-5; clone_size: NA; d_call: TRBD1; v_call: TRBV2
cdr3_nt: TGTGCCAGCAGTTTATTTGGACAGGGTGGAAACCAGCCCCAGCATTTT; cdr3_aa: CASSLFGQGGNQPQHF; j_call: TRBJ1-5; clone_size: NA; d_call: TRBD1; v_call: TRBV28
cdr3_nt: TGTGCCAGCAGTGAATGGCCAGACTTCGGGTATGGCTACACCTTC; cdr3_aa: CASSEWPDFGYGYTF; j_call: TRBJ1-2; clone_size: NA; d_call: NA; v_call: TRBV2
cdr3_nt: TGTGCCAGCAGCTTGGATAGCGGGACGACCTACGAGCAGTACTTC; cdr3_aa: CASSLDSGTTYEQYF; j_call: TRBJ2-7; clone_size: once; d_call: TRBD2; v_call: TRBV5-5
cdr3_nt: TGTGCCAGCAGGCCTAGCAACTCTGGGGCCAACGTCCTGACTTTC; cdr3_aa: CASRPSNSGANVLTF; j_call: TRBJ2-6; clone_size: NA; d_call: NA; v_call: TRBV5-8
cdr3_nt: TGTGCCAGCCCCCCCTCAACTATGACGAAGACCTACGAGCAGTACTTC; cdr3_aa: CASPPSTMTKTYEQYF; j_call: TRBJ2-7; clone_size: NA; d_call: NA; v_call: TRBV6-9